The 17 T cell receptor beta chains listed next were all sequenced from one sample in a study of blood T cell repertoires in COVID-19. Profiled with immunoSEQ multiplex PCR; TCRdb holds only in-frame clones, not every one. The sample shows roughly 440,000 clones, about nine tenths of them seen only once. The sequenced sample consisted of peripheral blood. The receptor set was obtained from a woman aged 45-65 years with COVID-19, enrolled during active disease.

The CDR3 region has the DNA TGTGCCAGCGGAGGACAGGGGTCCCCTGAAGCTTTCTTT. Amino acids: CASGGQGSPEAFF. This chain joins TRBV7-9 and TRBJ1-1; 9 bases are shared with TRBD1. V lost 8 bases to trimming and J lost 6 bases; unmatched junction nucleotides: 7. The CDR3 consists of 13 residues. The V gene's germline CDR1 is SEHNR and CDR2 FQNEAQ (reference sequence). The whole variable domain, filled in from reference TRBV7-9 and TRBJ1-1, reads DTGVSQNPRHKITKRGQNVTFRCDPISEHNRLYWYRQTLGQGPEFLTYFQNEAQLEKSRLLSDRFSAERPKGSFSTLEIQRTEQGDSAMYLCASGGQGSPEAFFGQGTRLTVV.

The rearrangement uses TRBV3-1 (or the pseudogene TRBV3-2) and TRBJ2-1; TRBD2 matches at 12 bases. The length of the CDR3 is 18 residues. Losses at the gene ends were 0 bases for V and 5 bases for J; bases not matched to a gene: 8. CDR1 is LGHDT, CDR2 YNNKEL, per germline (reference sequence). CDR3 sequence: CASSQEYLAGGFHNEQFF. Written as DNA, the CDR3 is TGTGCCAGCAGCCAAGAATACCTAGCGGGGGGGTTCCACAATGAGCAGTTCTTC.

The chain recombines TRBV4-2 with TRBJ2-4, with 10 bases matching TRBD2. Germline assignment: CDR1 LGHNA and CDR2 YNFKEQ. The V segment lost 0 bases and the J segment 7 bases; nucleotides outside the gene matches: 15. This CDR3 contains 19 residues. The DNA for the CDR3 is TGTGCCAGCAGCCAAGATCGAGGCGGTAGCGGGGGGCTGGGGAACATTCAGTACTTC. It encodes CASSQDRGGSGGLGNIQYF.

This clone was counted a single time. The sample holds other DNA sequences that translate to the same CDR3. J is TRBJ1-1 and V is TRBV12-3 or TRBV12-4; D remains ambiguous. Trimming stripped 3 bases from V and 5 bases from J, with 7 bases between. This CDR3 contains 12 residues. CDR3 sequence reads: CASSLARTEAFF. DNA of the CDR3: TGTGCCAGCAGTTTGGCCAGGACTGAAGCTTTCTTT.

The V call is TRBV1, the J call TRBJ2-7; the table's D call TRBD1 went unverified against the DNA. TRBV1 is noted as a pseudogene. The CDR3 is made up of 15 amino acids. The CDR3: CTSSPSGQGFNEQYF. DNA for the CDR3: TGCACCAGCAGCCCGTCGGGACAGGGGTTCAACGAGCAGTACTTC.

This clone was observed once. The chain recombines TRBV30 with TRBJ2-5, with 7 bases identical to TRBD1. Germline values: CDR1 GTSNPN, CDR2 SVGIG (reference sequence). CDR3 size: 13 residues. After removal of 4 bases from V and 5 bases from J, the junction contained 7 bases not matched to a gene. This CDR3 is CAWTLGQTETQYF. In nucleotides, the CDR3 is TGTGCCTGGACTTTGGGACAGACGGAGACCCAGTACTTC.

This clone was counted a few times. The chain has TRBV10-3 and TRBJ1-1; TRBD1 matches at 7 bases. The germline CDR1 and CDR2 sequences are ENHRY and SYGVKD. V was clipped by 10 bases and J by 0 bases; unmatched bases: 11. The CDR3 runs 15 residues. CDR3 coding DNA: TGTGCCACCCGGTCGACAGGGACCATGAACACTGAAGCTTTCTTT. Its protein is CATRSTGTMNTEAFF.

J is TRBJ2-1 and V is TRBV5-1; 9 bases map to TRBD2. The trim removed 2 bases at V and 6 bases at J, leaving 12 bases unmatched. The CDR3 has 17 amino acids. The germline V gene encodes CDR1 SGHRS and CDR2 YFSETQ. Here the CDR3 reads CASSFGGGGAVLNEQFF. The DNA of the CDR3 is TGCGCCAGCAGCTTCGGAGGCGGGGGGGCTGTTCTCAATGAGCAGTTCTTC.

The V call is TRBV18, the J call TRBJ1-2, with TRBD1 matching over 8 bases. Germline V gives CDR1 KGHSH, CDR2 LQKENI. The CDR3 runs 14 residues. Unmatched junction bases numbered 6, after V lost 3 bases and J lost 6 bases. The CDR3 DNA is TGTGCCAGCTCACCGGGCGACAGGGGCGATGGCTACACCTTC. Its translation is CASSPGDRGDGYTF. Complete variable domain (other parts from reference TRBV18 and TRBJ1-2): NAGVMQNPRHLVRRRGQEARLRCSPMKGHSHVYWYRQLPEEGLKFMVYLQKENIIDESGMPKERFSAEFPKEGPSILRIQQVVRGDSAAYFCASSPGDRGDGYTFGSGTRLTVV.

This rearrangement joins TRBV30 to TRBJ2-1, with TRBD2 as a possible D gene (5 bases). Trimming stripped 4 bases from V and 2 bases from J, with 9 bases between. Per germline, CDR1 GTSNPN and CDR2 SVGIG (reference sequence). CDR3 length: 13 amino acids. The CDR3: CAWTRGPYNEQFF. Written as DNA, the CDR3 is TGTGCCTGGACCCGGGGTCCCTACAATGAGCAGTTCTTC.

This clone was picked up one time. The chain employs TRBV11-2 and TRBJ1-4; D is uncertain. This CDR3 has 12 amino acids. Germline CDR1 is SGHAT and CDR2 is FQNNGV. V gave up 5 bases and J gave up 8 bases, with 9 bases separating them. The CDR3 DNA reads TGTGCCAGCAGCGGAGGAGGCGAAAAACTGTTTTTT. This encodes CASSGGGEKLFF.

The chain is built from TRBV27 and TRBJ1-4, with TRBD1 as a possible D gene (6 bases). The CDR3 has 17 residues. V was cut by 7 bases and J by 5 bases, with 23 bases left in between. From germline, CDR1 is MNHEY and CDR2 SMNVEV (reference sequence). This CDR3 is CASTTLGGRTSNEKLFF. The CDR3 DNA is TGTGCCAGCACCACCCTTGGGGGCAGAACCTCCAATGAAAAACTGTTTTTT.

This clone was counted a single time. This chain uses TRBV28 with TRBJ2-7; the match to TRBD1 covers 7 bases. This CDR3 is built from 14 residues. CDR1 and CDR2 (germline): MDHEN, SYDVKM. V lost 2 bases and J lost 3; bases outside the gene matches: 4. In nucleotides, the CDR3 is TGTGCCAGCAGTTTAGGAGACAGGGACTACGAGCAGTACTTC. Amino acid sequence: CASSLGDRDYEQYF.

The rearrangement joins TRBV2 to TRBJ2-3; D gene uncertain. CDR3 length: 13 residues. CDR1 and CDR2 (germline): SNHLY, FYNNEI. The ends were cut back, 3 bases at V and 2 bases at J, with 6 bases in the middle. This CDR3 is CASSDDNTDTQYF. DNA of the CDR3: TGTGCCAGCAGTGACGACAACACAGATACGCAGTATTTT.

This clone was seen more than once but under ten times. The chain links TRBV29-1 to TRBJ2-1; D not certain. Trimming shortened V by 6 bases and J by 2 bases, and 5 bases separated the two germline ends. Germline V gives CDR1 SQVTM, CDR2 ANQGSEA. This CDR3 spans 11 amino acids. The CDR3 reads CSVSAYNEQFF. Written as DNA, the CDR3 is TGCAGCGTCTCCGCCTACAATGAGCAGTTCTTC.

The chain couples TRBV6-5 to TRBJ2-5, with TRBD1 identical over 9 bases. CDR1 and CDR2 from the germline V gene are MNHEY and SVGAGI. The CDR3 loop spans 15 amino acids. The trim removed 6 bases at V and 4 bases at J, leaving 9 bases unmatched. Here the CDR3 DNA reads TGTGCCAGCAGGTTCGGACAGGGGTTGGGAGAGACCCAGTACTTC. This gives the protein CASRFGQGLGETQYF.

This clone was observed once. V gene TRBV30 combines with J gene TRBJ1-4; D unresolved. CDR1 and CDR2 from the germline V gene are GTSNPN and SVGIG (reference sequence). The CDR3 contains 13 residues. V was pared by 1 base and J by 4 bases, with 7 bases between. The CDR3 bases are TGTGCCTGGAGTGGGGCTAATAATGAAAAACTGTTTTTT. Residues: CAWSGANNEKLFF.